Here is one T cell receptor beta chain with its context. TCRdb keeps only in-frame clones here, not all; method: immunoSEQ multiplex PCR. In the table there are 500,000 to 750,000 clones, roughly 90% of which are singletons. The data belong to a study of shared T cell receptors in the human thymus. CDR1 and CDR2 from the germline V gene are MDHEN and SYDVKM. CDR3 length: 16 residues. The V and J ends lost 6 bases and 5 bases respectively, with 20 bases between them. These data were likewise used in another study, on human thymus T cells. That investigation notes: Resections from corrective heart surgery supplied the thymus tissue. Repertoires sampled from thymus and blood appeared biased in V and J gene usage. Unrelated individuals had highly overlapping thymic repertoires, as reported in related research.

The TCR originated in a boy under two years old with a congenital heart defect. This chain uses TRBV28 with TRBJ2-1; TRBD1 might be the D (6 bases). The sample consisted of thymocytes. This chain's CDR3 is CASSFPLDRRNNEQFF. The DNA of the CDR3 is TGTGCCAGCAGCTTTCCTCTAGACAGGCGGAACAATGAGCAGTTCTTC.